This TCR beta chain was recovered during a study of blood T cell repertoires in COVID-19. Across the study: Donors in the United States, Italy and Spain gave samples during acute or convalescent COVID-19.

Unmatched junction bases numbered 6, after V lost 3 bases and J lost 3 bases. Germline V gene data show CDR1 as MNHEY and CDR2 as SVGEGT. The CDR3 has 15 amino acids. Profiled with immunoSEQ multiplex PCR; TCRdb holds only in-frame clones, not every one. The sample gives 55,000 to 75,000 clones, around nine tenths of which show up once; more than 3% is in the top ten. Material: peripheral blood. This TCR was sampled from a human donor in a cohort sampled during active COVID-19. The chain recombines TRBV6-2 or TRBV6-3 with TRBJ2-5; the match to TRBD2 covers 8 bases. CDR3 in amino acids: CASSYAWRGEETQYF. The DNA of the CDR3 is TGTGCCAGCAGTTATGCTTGGCGGGGGGAAGAGACCCAGTACTTC.